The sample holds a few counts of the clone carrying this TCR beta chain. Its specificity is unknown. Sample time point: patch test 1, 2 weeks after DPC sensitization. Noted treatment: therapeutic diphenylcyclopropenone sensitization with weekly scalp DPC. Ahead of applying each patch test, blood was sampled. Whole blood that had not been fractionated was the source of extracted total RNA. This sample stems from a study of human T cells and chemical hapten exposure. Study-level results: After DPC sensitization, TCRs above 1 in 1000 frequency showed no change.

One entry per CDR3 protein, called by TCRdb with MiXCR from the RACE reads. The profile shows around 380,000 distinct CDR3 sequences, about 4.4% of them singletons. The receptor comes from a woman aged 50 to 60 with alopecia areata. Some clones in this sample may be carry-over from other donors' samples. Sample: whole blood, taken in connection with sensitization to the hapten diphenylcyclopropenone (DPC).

CDR3 sequence: CASSLEPRNTEAFF. CDR3 nucleotides: TGCGCCAGCAGCTTGGAGCCGAGGAACACTGAAGCTTTCTTT. The rearrangement links TRBV5-1 to TRBJ1-1; D is undetermined. Germline V gives CDR1 SGHRS, CDR2 YFSETQ. This CDR3 region has 14 residues. V dropped 0 bases and J dropped 1 base, with 7 bases sitting between them.